The sequence of this T cell receptor (beta chain) was determined in a study of OX40 agonist ivuxolimab in advanced cancers. Study-level results: Clonal expansion from baseline to week 6 occurred in both CD4+ and CD8+ T cells. CD8+ T cells showed, on average, more clonal expansion than CD4+ cells.

Using immunoSEQ multiplex PCR, the repertoire was profiled, and TCRdb retains in-frame clones only, with some absent. The sample includes tens of thousands of clones, 90% of them seen just once. At cycle 4 day 1, cycle 7 day 1, and baseline, blood was sampled. Germline lookup yields CDR1 LNHNV and CDR2 YYDKDF (reference sequence). With 0 bases clipped from V and 2 bases from J, the junction kept 5 bases outside the gene matches. This CDR3 has 16 residues. For this clone: Antigen: not known.

The sequence was obtained from an adult with an advanced solid tumor such as melanoma, head and neck, liver or kidney cancer. The sample consisted of CD4+ or CD8+ T cells sorted from blood, taken in a trial of the OX40 agonist ivuxolimab. The chain links TRBV15 to TRBJ2-3; 7 positions agree with TRBD2. CDR3 coding DNA: TGTGCCACCAGCAGAGATCTAGCGGCTGACACAGATACGCAGTATTTT. Translated, it gives CATSRDLAADTDTQYF.